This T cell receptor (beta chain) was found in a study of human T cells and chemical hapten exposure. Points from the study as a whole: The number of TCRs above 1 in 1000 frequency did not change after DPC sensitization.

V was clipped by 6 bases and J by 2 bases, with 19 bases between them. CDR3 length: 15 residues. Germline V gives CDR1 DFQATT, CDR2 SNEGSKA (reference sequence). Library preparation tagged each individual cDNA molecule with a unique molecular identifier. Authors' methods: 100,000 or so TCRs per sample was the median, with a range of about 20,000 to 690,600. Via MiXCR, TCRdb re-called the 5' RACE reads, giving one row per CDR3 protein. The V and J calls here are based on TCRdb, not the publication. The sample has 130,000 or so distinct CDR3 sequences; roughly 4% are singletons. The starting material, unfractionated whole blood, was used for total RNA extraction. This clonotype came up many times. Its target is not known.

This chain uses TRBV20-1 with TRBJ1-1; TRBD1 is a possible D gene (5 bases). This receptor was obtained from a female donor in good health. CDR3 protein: CSAARAGRGNTEAFF. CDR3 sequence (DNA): TGCAGTGCGGCCCGGGCGGGACGAGGAAACACTGAAGCTTTCTTT.